The 2 T cell receptor beta chains below all came from one sample that was sequenced in a study of human T cells and chemical hapten exposure (dated by TCRdb to about 2021). The library was made by RACE. The sequencer listed for this sample is NextSeq 500. TCRdb reprocessing: public reads trimmed at Q25 with fastp, clones called with MiXCR, in-frame beta chains kept. Each record represents a unique CDR3 protein, reported with the most common genes and DNA among its rows. The sample table contains approximately 110,000 distinct CDR3 sequences; only one count was recorded for around 35% of them. The ten largest clonotypes hold more than 2.5% of the sample. The sample's time point label is to be understood as: patch test 3, about 24 weeks after DPC sensitization. Reading the label with the study, this specimen's treatment or condition is: therapeutic diphenylcyclopropenone sensitization with weekly scalp DPC.

Here the sequenced sample was whole blood, taken in connection with sensitization to the hapten diphenylcyclopropenone (DPC). The source is a man in his forties or fifties with alopecia areata. Some clones in this sample may be carry-over from other donors' samples.

The gene calls are TRBV12-3 or TRBV12-4 and TRBJ1-5; TRBD1 is a possible D gene (5 bases). CDR3 size: 14 residues. V lost 3 bases to trimming and J lost 7 bases, with 13 bases between them. CDR3 region: CASSFTQGGQPQHF. The CDR3 coding sequence is TGTGCCAGCAGTTTCACCCAGGGTGGCCAGCCCCAGCATTTT.

This clonotype has a handful of counts. This chain links TRBV4-3 with TRBJ2-6, with a tentative D call TRBD2 (6 bases). The CDR3 covers 15 residues. Germline V CDR1 and CDR2: LGHNA, YSLEER. The V gene lost 5 bases and the J gene lost 4 bases, with 12 bases spanning the gap. The CDR3 bases are TGCGCCAGCAGCTCGCGGGGTTCCGGGGCCAACGTCCTGACTTTC. This gives the protein CASSSRGSGANVLTF.